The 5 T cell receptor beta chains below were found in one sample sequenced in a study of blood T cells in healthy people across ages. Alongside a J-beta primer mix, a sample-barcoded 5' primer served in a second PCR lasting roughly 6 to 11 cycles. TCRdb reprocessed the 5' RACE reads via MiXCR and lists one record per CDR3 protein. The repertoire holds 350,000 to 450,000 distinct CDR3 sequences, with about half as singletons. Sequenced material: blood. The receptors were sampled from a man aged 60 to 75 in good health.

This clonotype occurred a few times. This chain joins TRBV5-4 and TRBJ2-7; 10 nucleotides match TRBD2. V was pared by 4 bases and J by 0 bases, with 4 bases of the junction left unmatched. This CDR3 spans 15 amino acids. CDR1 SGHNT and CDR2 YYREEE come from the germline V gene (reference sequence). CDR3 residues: CASSGWTSGSYEQYF. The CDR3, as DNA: TGTGCCAGCAGCGGGTGGACTAGCGGCTCCTACGAGCAGTACTTC.

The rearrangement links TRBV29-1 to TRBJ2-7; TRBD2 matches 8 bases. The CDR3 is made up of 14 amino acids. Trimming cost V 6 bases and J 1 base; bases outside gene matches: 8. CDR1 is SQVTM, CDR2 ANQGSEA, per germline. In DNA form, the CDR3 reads TGCAGCGTCTCTATAGCGGGGATATCCTACGAGCAGTACTTC. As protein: CSVSIAGISYEQYF.

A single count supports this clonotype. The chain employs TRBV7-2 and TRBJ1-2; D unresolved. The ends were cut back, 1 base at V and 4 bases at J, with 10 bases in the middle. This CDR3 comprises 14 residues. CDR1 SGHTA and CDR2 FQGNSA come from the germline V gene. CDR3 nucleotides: TGTGCCAGCAGCTTAGGCCGACGCCCCTATGGCTACACCTTC. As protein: CASSLGRRPYGYTF.

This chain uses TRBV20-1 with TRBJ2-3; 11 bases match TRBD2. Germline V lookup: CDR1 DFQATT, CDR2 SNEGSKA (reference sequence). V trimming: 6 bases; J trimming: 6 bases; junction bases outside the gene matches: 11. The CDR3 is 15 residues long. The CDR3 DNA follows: TGCAGTGCCTCGGGCCTAGCGGGGGGTCATGATACGCAGTATTTT. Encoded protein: CSASGLAGGHDTQYF.

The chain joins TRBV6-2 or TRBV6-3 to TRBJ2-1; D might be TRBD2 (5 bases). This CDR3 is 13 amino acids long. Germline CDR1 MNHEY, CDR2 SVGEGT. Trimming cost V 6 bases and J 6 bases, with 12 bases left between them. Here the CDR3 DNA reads TGTGCCAGCAGCACCTGGGAGAGCAATGAGCAGTTCTTC. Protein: CASSTWESNEQFF.